This entry features one TCR beta chain sequence. The sample comes from a study of blood T cell repertoires in COVID-19. CDR1 SEHNR and CDR2 FQNEAQ come from the germline V gene (reference sequence). Losses at the gene ends were 4 bases for V and 0 bases for J; bases not matched to a gene: 4. The CDR3 extends over 16 amino acids. Per the original methods: The authors estimated nucleated cell counts from reference gene primer amplification. Produced via immunoSEQ multiplex PCR; TCRdb's table is partial and in-frame only. For V, J and clone size, that table is used; D and trimming come from the DNA. Of over 120,000 clones in the sample, 80% to 90% were seen once.

The receptor was derived from a man aged 45 to 65 who had recovered from COVID-19. Sequencing used peripheral blood. The J gene is TRBJ1-5, the V gene TRBV7-9; TRBD1 aligns across 9 bases. In DNA, the CDR3 is TGTGCCAGCAGCTCCTCACAGGGGGCTAGCAATCAGCCCCAGCATTTT. Translated, it gives CASSSSQGASNQPQHF.